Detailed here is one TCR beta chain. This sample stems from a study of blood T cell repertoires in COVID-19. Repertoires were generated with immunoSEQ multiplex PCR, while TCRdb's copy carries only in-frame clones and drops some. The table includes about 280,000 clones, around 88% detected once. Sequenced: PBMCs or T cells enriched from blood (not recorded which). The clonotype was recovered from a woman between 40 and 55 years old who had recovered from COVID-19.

Here the CDR3 DNA reads TGTGCCACCAGCAGCAGCGGGACAGGGGTTTACGAGCAGTACTTC. Its translation: CATSSSGTGVYEQYF. This chain connects TRBV15 to TRBJ2-7; 10 nucleotides match TRBD1. CDR3 length equals 15 residues. Germline V lookup: CDR1 LNHNV, CDR2 YYDKDF (reference sequence). J gave up 4 bases and V 3 bases, and 6 bases lay outside the gene matches. The entire variable domain, with the rest obtained from reference TRBV15 and TRBJ2-7, is as follows: DAMVIQNPRYQVTQFGKPVTLSCSQTLNHNVMYWYQQKSSQAPKLLFHYYDKDFNNEADTPDNFQSRRPNTSFCFLDIRSPGLGDTAMYLCATSSSGTGVYEQYFGPGTRLTVT.